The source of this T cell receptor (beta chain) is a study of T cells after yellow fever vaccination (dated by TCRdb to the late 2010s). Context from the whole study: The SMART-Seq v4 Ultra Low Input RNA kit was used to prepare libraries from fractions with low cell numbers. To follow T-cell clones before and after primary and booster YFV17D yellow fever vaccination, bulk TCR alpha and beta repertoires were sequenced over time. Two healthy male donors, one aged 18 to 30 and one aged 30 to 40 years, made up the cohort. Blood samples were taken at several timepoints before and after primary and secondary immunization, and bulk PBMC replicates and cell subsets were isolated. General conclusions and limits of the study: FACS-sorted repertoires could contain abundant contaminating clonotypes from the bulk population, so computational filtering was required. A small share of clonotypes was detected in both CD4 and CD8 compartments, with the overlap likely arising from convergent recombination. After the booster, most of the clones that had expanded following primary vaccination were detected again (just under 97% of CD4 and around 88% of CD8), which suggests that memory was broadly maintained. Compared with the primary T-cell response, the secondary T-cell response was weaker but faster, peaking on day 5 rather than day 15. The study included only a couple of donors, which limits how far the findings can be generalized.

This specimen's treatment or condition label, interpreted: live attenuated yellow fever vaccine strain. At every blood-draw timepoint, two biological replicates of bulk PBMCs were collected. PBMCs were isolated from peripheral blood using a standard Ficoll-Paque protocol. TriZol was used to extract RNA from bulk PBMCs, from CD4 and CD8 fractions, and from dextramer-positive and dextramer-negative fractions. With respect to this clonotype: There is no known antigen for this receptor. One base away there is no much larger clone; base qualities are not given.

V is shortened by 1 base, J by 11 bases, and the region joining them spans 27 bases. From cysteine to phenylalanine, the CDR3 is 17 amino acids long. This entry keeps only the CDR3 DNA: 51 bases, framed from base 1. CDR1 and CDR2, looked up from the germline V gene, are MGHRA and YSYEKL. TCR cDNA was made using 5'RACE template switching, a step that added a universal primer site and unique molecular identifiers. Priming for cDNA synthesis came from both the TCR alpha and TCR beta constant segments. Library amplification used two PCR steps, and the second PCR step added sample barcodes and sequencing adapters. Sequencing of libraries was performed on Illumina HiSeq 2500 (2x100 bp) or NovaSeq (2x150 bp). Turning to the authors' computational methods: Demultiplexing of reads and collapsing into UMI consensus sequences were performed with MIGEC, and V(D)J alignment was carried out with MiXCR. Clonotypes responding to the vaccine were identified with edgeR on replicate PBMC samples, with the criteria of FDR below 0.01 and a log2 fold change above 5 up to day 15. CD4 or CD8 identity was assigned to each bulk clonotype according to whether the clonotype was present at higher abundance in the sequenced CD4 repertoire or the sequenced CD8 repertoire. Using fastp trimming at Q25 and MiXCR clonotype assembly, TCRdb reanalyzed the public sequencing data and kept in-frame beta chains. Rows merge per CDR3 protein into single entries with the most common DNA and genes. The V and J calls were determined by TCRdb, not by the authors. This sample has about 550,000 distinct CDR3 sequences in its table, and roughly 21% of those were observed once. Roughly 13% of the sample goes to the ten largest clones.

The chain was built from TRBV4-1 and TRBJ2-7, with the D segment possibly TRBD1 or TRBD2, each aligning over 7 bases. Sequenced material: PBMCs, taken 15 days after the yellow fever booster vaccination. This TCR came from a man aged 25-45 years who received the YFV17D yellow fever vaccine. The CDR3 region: CASSQGGLVGGGGRKYF. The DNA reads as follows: TGCGCCAGCAGCCAAGGAGGGCTTGTAGGAGGGGGCGGGAGAAAGTACTTC.